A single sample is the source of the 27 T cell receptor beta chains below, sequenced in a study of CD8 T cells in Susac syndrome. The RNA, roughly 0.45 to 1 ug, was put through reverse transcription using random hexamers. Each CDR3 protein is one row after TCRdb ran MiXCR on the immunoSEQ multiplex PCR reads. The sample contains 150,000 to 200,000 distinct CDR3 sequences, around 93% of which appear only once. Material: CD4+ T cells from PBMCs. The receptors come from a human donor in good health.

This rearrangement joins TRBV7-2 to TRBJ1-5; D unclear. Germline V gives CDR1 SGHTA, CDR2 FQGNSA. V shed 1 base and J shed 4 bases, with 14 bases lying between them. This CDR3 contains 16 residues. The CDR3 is CASSLGMMGGNQPQHF. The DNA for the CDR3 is TGTGCCAGCAGCTTAGGGATGATGGGCGGAAATCAGCCCCAGCATTTT.

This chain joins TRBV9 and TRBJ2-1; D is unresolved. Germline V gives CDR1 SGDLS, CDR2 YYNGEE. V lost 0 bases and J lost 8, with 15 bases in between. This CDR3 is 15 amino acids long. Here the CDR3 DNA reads TGTGCCAGCAGCGTAGGAGCTACAACAACGTATGAGCAGTTCTTC. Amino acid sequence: CASSVGATTTYEQFF.

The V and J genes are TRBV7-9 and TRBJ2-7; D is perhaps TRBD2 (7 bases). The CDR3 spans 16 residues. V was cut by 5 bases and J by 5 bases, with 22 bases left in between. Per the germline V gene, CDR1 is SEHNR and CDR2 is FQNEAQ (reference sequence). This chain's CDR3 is CASSDPFGGPGNEQYF. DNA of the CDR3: TGTGCCAGCAGCGACCCCTTCGGGGGGCCTGGGAACGAGCAGTACTTC.

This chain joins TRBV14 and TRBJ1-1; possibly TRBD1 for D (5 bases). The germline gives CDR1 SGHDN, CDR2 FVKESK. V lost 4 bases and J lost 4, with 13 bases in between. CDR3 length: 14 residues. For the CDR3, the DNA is TGTGCCAGCAGCCGCGTTTTTAGGGGCACTGAAGCTTTCTTT. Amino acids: CASSRVFRGTEAFF.

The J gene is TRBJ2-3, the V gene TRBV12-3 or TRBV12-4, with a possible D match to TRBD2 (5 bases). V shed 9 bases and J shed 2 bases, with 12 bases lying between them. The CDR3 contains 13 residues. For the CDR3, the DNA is TGTGCCAGTTCGACTGACTACACAGATACGCAGTATTTT. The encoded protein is CASSTDYTDTQYF.

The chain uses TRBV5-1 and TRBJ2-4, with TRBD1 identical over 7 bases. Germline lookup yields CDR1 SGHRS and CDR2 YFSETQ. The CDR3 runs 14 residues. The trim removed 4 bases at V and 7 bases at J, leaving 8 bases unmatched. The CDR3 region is CASSDTGAGNIQYF. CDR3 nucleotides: TGCGCCAGCAGCGACACAGGGGCAGGGAACATTCAGTACTTC.

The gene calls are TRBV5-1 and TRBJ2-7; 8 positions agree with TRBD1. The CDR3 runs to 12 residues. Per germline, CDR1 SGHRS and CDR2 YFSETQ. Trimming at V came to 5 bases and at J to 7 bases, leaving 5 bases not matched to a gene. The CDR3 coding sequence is TGCGCCAGCAGGACGGGGACAGGAGAGCAGTACTTC. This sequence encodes CASRTGTGEQYF.

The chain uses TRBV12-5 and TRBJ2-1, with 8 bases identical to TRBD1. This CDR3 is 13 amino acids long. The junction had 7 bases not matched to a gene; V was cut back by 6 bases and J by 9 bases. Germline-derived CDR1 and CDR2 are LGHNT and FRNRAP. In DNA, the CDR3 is TGTGCTAGTGGCCTGGACAGGGCGAGTGAGCAGTTCTTC. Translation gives CASGLDRASEQFF.

The CDR3 bases are TGTGCCAGCAGCGTAGGGACCGAGAGCACAGATACGCAGTATTTT. Its protein product is CASSVGTESTDTQYF. V usage is TRBV2 and J usage is TRBJ2-3; perhaps D is TRBD1 or TRBD2 (5 bases each). From germline, CDR1 is SNHLY and CDR2 FYNNEI. The CDR3 runs 15 residues. Trimming cost V 6 bases and J 0 bases, with 13 bases left between them. Combining the CDR3 with reference TRBV2 and TRBJ2-3 gives the whole variable domain EPEVTQTPSHQVTQMGQEVILRCVPISNHLYFYWYRQILGQKVEFLVSFYNNEISEKSEIFDDQFSVERPDGSNFTLKIRSTKLEDSAMYFCASSVGTESTDTQYFGPGTRLTVL.

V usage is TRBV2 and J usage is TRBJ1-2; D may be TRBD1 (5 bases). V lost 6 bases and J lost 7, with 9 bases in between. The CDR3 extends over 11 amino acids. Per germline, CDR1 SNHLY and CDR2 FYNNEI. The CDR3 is CASRPRAGYTF. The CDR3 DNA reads TGTGCCAGCAGACCCAGGGCTGGCTACACCTTC. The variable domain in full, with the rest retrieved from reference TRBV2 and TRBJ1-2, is EPEVTQTPSHQVTQMGQEVILRCVPISNHLYFYWYRQILGQKVEFLVSFYNNEISEKSEIFDDQFSVERPDGSNFTLKIRSTKLEDSAMYFCASRPRAGYTFGSGTRLTVV.

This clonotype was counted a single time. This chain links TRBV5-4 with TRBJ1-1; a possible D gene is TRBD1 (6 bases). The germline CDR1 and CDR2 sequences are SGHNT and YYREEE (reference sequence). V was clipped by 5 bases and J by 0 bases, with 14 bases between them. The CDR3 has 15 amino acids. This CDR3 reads CASSFGQTMNTEAFF. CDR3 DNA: TGTGCCAGCAGTTTCGGACAGACTATGAACACTGAAGCTTTCTTT.

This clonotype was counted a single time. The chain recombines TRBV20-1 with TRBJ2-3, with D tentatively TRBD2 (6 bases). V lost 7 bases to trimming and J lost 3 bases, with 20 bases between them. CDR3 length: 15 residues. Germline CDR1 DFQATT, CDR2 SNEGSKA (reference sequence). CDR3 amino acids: CSVEVRRDSTDTQYF. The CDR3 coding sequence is TGCAGTGTTGAAGTTCGGAGGGACTCTACAGATACGCAGTATTTT.

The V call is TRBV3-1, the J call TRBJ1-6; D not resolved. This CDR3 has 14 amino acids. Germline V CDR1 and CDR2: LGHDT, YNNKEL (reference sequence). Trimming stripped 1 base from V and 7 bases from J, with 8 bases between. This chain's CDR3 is CASSQASRNSPLHF. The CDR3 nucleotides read TGTGCCAGCAGCCAAGCGAGTAGGAATTCACCCCTCCACTTT.

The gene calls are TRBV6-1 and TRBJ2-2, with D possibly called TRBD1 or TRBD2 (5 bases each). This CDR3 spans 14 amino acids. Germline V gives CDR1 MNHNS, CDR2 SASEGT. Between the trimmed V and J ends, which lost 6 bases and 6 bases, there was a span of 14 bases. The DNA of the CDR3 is TGTGCCAGCAGGAGGGACCTAAGTTCCGGGGAGCTGTTTTTT. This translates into CASRRDLSSGELFF.

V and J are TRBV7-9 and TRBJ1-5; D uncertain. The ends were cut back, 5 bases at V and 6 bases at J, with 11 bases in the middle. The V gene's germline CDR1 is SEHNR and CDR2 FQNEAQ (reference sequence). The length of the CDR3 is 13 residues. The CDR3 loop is CASSPGEFQPQHF. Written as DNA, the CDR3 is TGTGCCAGCAGCCCAGGCGAATTTCAGCCCCAGCATTTT.

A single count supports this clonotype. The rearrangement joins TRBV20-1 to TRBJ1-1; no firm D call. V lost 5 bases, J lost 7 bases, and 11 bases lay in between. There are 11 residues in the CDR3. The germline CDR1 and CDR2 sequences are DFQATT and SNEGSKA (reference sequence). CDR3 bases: TGCAGTGCTTCCCTCGGATATGAAGCTTTCTTT. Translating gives CSASLGYEAFF.

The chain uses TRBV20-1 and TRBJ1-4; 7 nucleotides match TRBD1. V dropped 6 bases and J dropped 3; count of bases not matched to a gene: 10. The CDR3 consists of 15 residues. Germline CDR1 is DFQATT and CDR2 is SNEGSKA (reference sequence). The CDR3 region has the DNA TGCAGTGCCGGGGAGCCGGGACAGTCTAATGAAAAACTGTTTTTT. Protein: CSAGEPGQSNEKLFF.

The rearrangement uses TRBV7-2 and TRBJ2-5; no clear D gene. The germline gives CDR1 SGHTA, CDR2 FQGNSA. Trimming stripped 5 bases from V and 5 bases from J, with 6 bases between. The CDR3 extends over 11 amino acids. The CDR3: CASSLHETQYF. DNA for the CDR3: TGTGCCAGCAGCCTGCATGAGACCCAGTACTTC.

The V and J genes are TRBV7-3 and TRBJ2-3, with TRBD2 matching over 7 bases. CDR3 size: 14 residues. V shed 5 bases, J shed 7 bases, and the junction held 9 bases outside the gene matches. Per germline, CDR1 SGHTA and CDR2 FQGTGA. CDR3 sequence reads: CASSPGTKRNTQYF. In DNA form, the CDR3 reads TGTGCCAGCAGCCCCGGGACTAAACGAAATACGCAGTATTTT.

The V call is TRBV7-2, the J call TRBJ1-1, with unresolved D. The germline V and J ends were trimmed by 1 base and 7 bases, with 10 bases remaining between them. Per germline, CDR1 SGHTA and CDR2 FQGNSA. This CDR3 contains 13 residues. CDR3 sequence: CASSLVSRFEAFF. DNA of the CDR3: TGTGCCAGCAGCTTAGTCTCCCGGTTTGAAGCTTTCTTT.

Written as DNA, the CDR3 is TGTGCCAGTAGTATCGATGGGGGAAGTCAGCCCCAGCATTTT. Residues: CASSIDGGSQPQHF. The V call is TRBV19, the J call TRBJ1-5, with D possibly matching TRBD1 (5 bases). Deletions cut 3 bases from V and 6 bases from J, with 12 bases between. The CDR3 has 14 amino acids. Germline lookup yields CDR1 LNHDA and CDR2 SQIVND (reference sequence).

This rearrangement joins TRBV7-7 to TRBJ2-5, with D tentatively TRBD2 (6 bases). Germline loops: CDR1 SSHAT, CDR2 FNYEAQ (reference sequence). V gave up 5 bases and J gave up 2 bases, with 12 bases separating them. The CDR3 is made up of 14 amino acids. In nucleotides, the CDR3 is TGTGCCAGCAGCCGATCTAGCGTACAAGAGACCCAGTACTTC. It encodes CASSRSSVQETQYF.

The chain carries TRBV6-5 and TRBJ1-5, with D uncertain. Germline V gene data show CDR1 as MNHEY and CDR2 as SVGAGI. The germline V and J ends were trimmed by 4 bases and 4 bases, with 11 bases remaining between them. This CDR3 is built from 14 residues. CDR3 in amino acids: CASSFQGYNQPQHF. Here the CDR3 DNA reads TGTGCCAGCAGTTTCCAAGGGTATAATCAGCCCCAGCATTTT.

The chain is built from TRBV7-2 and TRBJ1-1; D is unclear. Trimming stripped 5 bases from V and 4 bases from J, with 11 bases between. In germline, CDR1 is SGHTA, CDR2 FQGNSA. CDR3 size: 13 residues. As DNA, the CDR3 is TGTGCCAGCAGCCCGCAGTGGGGCACTGAAGCTTTCTTT. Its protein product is CASSPQWGTEAFF.

The CDR3 DNA sequence: TGTGCCAGCAGCTCGTCGCGGTGGAATGAGCAGTTCTTC. It yields the protein CASSSSRWNEQFF. This chain uses TRBV12-3 or TRBV12-4 with TRBJ2-1; unclear D gene. CDR3 length equals 13 residues. V gave up 6 bases and J gave up 7 bases, with 13 bases separating them.

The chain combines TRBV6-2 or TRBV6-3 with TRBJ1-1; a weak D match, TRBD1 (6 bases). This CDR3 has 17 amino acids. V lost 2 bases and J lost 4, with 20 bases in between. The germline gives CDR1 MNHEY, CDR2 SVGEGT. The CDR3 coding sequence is TGTGCCAGCAGTTACCTCGTGCGGGGGCCTCGAGGCACTGAAGCTTTCTTT. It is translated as CASSYLVRGPRGTEAFF.

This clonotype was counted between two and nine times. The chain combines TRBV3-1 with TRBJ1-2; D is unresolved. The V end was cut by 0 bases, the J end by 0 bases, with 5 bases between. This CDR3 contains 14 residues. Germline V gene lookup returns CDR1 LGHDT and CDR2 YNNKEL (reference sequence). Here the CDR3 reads CASSQDSPNYGYTF. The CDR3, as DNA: TGTGCCAGCAGCCAAGACAGCCCTAACTATGGCTACACCTTC.